Below are 6 T cell receptor beta chains sequenced from a single sample in a study of shared clonotypes between healthy human individuals. Sequenced by immunoSEQ multiplex PCR; TCRdb stores in-frame clones only, minus some. The table shows nearly 1,000,000 clones, with 70% to 85% occurring only once. What was sequenced was memory CD4+ T cells sorted from blood. Subset meaning: CD45RA-negative fraction. The receptors come from a man younger than 30 in good health.

The chain combines TRBV10-3 with TRBJ2-1; no definite D call. CDR1 and CDR2 from the germline V gene are ENHRY and SYGVKD. CDR3 length: 13 amino acids. Trimming pared 7 bases from V and 8 bases from J, leaving 15 bases between. The CDR3 protein is CAIMNFGVDEQFF. CDR3 in DNA: TGTGCCATCATGAATTTTGGCGTCGATGAGCAGTTCTTC.

A remark on this clone: This specimen includes other DNA sequences encoding the same CDR3. In DNA, the CDR3 is TGTGCCAGCTCACCGCAGGGGACGAACACTGAAGCTTTCTTT. Translating it yields CASSPQGTNTEAFF. The chain recombines TRBV18 with TRBJ1-1; D is possibly TRBD1 (6 bases). This CDR3 is built from 14 residues. The V end was cut by 3 bases, the J end by 1 base, with 9 bases between. Germline loops: CDR1 KGHSH, CDR2 LQKENI.

The DNA of the CDR3 is TGTGCCAGCAGCTTAGGCGCACAGGGACGAAACACCATATATTTT. Translated: CASSLGAQGRNTIYF. The genes are TRBV7-9 and TRBJ1-3, with D maybe TRBD1 (6 bases). Deletions cut 1 base from V and 5 bases from J, with 12 bases between. CDR1 is SEHNR and CDR2 is FQNEAQ in the germline V gene (reference sequence). This CDR3 is built from 15 residues.

The genes are TRBV6-4 and TRBJ2-1; 10 nucleotides align to TRBD1. The CDR3 totals 15 residues. CDR1 is MRHNA and CDR2 is SNTAGT in the germline V gene. J was trimmed by 1 base and V by 5 bases; bases with no gene match: 2. The CDR3 sequence: CASSRQGASYNEQFF. The CDR3 nucleotides are TGTGCCAGCAGTAGACAGGGGGCGTCCTACAATGAGCAGTTCTTC.

This clone has a count of ten or more. The chain has TRBV2 and TRBJ2-3; D gene uncertain. The V gene lost 3 bases and the J gene lost 9 bases, with 10 bases spanning the gap. This CDR3 is built from 12 residues. Germline values: CDR1 SNHLY, CDR2 FYNNEI. CDR3 amino acids: CASSDSQATQYF. The DNA for the CDR3 is TGTGCCAGCAGTGATTCCCAGGCCACGCAGTATTTT.

This clone appeared a few times. The rearrangement uses TRBV7-8 and TRBJ2-1; D gene unclear. The CDR3 sequence is 11 residues long. V was pared by 5 bases and J by 10 bases, with 9 bases between. Germline CDR1 SGHVS, CDR2 FQNEAQ. The DNA of the CDR3 is TGTGCCAGCAGCAACTACGAGGAGCAGTTCTTC. This codes for CASSNYEEQFF.